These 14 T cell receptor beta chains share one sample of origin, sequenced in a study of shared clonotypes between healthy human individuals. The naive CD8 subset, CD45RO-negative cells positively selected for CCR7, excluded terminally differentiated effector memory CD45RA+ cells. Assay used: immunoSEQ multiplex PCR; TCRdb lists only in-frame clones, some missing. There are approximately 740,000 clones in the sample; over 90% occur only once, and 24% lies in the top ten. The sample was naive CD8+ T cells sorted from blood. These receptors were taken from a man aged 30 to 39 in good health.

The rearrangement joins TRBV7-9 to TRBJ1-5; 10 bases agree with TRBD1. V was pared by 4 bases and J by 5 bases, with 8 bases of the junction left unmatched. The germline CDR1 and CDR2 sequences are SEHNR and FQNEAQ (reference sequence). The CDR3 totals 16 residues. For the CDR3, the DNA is TGTGCCAGCAGCTCGGGGACAGGGGCTCCCTATCAGCCCCAGCATTTT. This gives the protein CASSSGTGAPYQPQHF. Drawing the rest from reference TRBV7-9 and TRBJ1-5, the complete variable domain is DTGVSQNPRHKITKRGQNVTFRCDPISEHNRLYWYRQTLGQGPEFLTYFQNEAQLEKSRLLSDRFSAERPKGSFSTLEIQRTEQGDSAMYLCASSSGTGAPYQPQHFGDGTRLSIL.

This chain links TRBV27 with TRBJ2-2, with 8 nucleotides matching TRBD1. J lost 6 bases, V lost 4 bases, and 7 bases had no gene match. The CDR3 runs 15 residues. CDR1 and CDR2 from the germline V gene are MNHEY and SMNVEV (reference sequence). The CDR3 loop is CASSSTGDGAGELFF. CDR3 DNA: TGTGCCAGCAGTTCGACAGGGGACGGGGCCGGGGAGCTGTTTTTT.

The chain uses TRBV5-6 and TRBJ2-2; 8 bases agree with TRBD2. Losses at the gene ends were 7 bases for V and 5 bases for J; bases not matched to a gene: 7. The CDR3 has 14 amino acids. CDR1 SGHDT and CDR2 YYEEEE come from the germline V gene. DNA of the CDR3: TGTGCCAGCGTCGCGGGGGGAGAGACCGGGGAGCTGTTTTTT. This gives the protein CASVAGGETGELFF. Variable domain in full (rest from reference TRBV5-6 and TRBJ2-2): DAGVTQSPTHLIKTRGQQVTLRCSPKSGHDTVSWYQQALGQGPQFIFQYYEEEERQRGNFPDRFSGHQFPNYSSELNVNALLLGDSALYLCASVAGGETGELFFGEGSRLTVL.

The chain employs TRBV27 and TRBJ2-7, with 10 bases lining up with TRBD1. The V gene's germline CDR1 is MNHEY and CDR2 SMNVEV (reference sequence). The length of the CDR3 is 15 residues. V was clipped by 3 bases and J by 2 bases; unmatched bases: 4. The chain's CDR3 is CASSFGTGATYEQYF. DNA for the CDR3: TGTGCCAGCAGTTTCGGGACAGGGGCTACCTACGAGCAGTACTTC.

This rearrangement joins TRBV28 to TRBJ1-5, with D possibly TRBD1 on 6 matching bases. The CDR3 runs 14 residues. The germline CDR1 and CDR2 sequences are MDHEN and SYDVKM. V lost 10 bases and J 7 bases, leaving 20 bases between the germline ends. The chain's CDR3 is CATSALQGGQPQHF. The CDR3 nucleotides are TGTGCCACTTCCGCGTTACAGGGCGGACAGCCCCAGCATTTT. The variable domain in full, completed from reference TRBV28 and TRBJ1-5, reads DVKVTQSSRYLVKRTGEKVFLECVQDMDHENMFWYRQDPGLGLRLIYFSYDVKMKEKGDIPEGYSVSREKKERFSLILESASTNQTSMYLCATSALQGGQPQHFGDGTRLSIL.

The CDR3 nucleotides read TGCAGCGACCGCCCCGGGGTCTATAATGAGCAGTTCTTC. Amino acids: CSDRPGVYNEQFF. The rearrangement uses TRBV29-1 and TRBJ2-1; D possibly corresponds to TRBD2 (5 bases). Germline loops: CDR1 SQVTM, CDR2 ANQGSEA. Between the trimmed V and J ends, which lost 7 bases and 7 bases, there was a span of 17 bases. The CDR3 sequence is 13 residues long.

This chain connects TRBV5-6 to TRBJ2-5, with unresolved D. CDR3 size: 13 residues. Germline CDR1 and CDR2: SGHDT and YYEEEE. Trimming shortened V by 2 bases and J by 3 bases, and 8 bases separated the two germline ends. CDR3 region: CASSFAAEETQYF. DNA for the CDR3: TGTGCCAGCAGCTTTGCTGCTGAAGAGACCCAGTACTTC.

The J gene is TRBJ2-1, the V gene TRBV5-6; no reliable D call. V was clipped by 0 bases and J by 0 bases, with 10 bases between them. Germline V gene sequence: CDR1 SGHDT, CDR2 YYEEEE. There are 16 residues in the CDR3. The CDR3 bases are TGTGCCAGCAGCTTGGTGGAAACGAGCTCCTACAATGAGCAGTTCTTC. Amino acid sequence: CASSLVETSSYNEQFF.

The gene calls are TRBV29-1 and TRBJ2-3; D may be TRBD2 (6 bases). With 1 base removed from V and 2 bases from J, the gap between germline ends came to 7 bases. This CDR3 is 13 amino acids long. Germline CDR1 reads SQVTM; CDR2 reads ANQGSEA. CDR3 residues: CSVEGGTTDTQYF. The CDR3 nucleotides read TGCAGCGTTGAAGGCGGGACCACAGATACGCAGTATTTT.

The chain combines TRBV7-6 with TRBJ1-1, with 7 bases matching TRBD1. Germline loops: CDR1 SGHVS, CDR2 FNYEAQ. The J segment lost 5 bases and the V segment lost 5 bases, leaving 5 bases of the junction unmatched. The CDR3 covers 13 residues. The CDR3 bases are TGTGCCAGCAGCGCAACAGGGGCTACTGAAGCTTTCTTT. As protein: CASSATGATEAFF.

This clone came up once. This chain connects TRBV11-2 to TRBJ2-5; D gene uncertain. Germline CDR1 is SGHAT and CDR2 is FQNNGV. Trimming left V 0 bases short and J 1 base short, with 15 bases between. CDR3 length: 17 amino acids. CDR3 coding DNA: TGTGCCAGCAGCTTAGATCAGTGGAACAAGGGCCAAGAGACCCAGTACTTC. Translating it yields CASSLDQWNKGQETQYF. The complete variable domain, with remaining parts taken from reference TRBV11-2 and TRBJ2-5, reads EAGVAQSPRYKIIEKRQSVAFWCNPISGHATLYWYQQILGQGPKLLIQFQNNGVVDDSQLPKDRFSAERLKGVDSTLKIQPAKLEDSAVYLCASSLDQWNKGQETQYFGPGTRLLVL.

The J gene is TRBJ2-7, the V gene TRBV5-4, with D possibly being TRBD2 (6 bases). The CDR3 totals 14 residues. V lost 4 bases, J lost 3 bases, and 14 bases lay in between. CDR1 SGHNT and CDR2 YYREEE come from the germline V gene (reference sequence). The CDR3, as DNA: TGTGCCAGCAGCCCGGGACTCCTACACTACGAGCAGTACTTC. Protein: CASSPGLLHYEQYF.

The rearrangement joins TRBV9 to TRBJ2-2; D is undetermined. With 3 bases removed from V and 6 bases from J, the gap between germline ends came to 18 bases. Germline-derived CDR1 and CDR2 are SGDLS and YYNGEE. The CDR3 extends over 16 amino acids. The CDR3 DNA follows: TGTGCCAGCAGCGAGTCCCATCGATTAAGGCCCGGGGAGCTGTTTTTT. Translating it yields CASSESHRLRPGELFF.

The CDR3 DNA reads as TGTGCCAGCAGTGCCTCCGGGACTAGCGGGAGGAGTGAGCAGTTCTTC. As protein: CASSASGTSGRSEQFF. The rearrangement links TRBV2 to TRBJ2-1; TRBD2 matches at 15 bases. With V trimmed by 4 bases and J by 9 bases, 7 bases remained unmatched. The germline CDR1 and CDR2 sequences are SNHLY and FYNNEI. The CDR3 length is 16 residues.